This entry describes one T cell receptor (beta chain). No cognate antigen has been identified for it. Base qualities are not at hand, and no much larger clone is one base apart. Libraries were built with the immunoSEQ multiplex PCR assay. The clones in this table, taken by TCRdb from immuneACCESS, are in-frame only. Not every clone is retained; where verified, under half of the shortfall comes from an unresolved V gene, and the cause of the rest is unknown. Counted in this sample were hundreds of thousands of clones; roughly 74% of them appeared once. Of the sample, about 0.013% falls within the top ten clones. This sample was included in a study of shared T cell receptors in the human thymus (dated by TCRdb to the early 2020s). Background for the entire study: The study examined how the human thymus generates shared, self-reactive T-cell receptor alpha chains.

The CDR3 sequence holds 16 residues, the cysteine and phenylalanine included. Only the CDR3 portion is preserved as DNA: 48 bases, with reading frame beginning at the first base. CDR1 is given as KGHSH and CDR2 as LQKENI, both from the germline V gene. Trimming removed 2 bases from V and 3 bases from J, leaving 13 bases between the germline ends. The same specimen was also included in a second study, on human thymus T cells. The second study's paper adds: Donors were immunologically healthy infants undergoing open corrective cardiac surgery for congenital heart defects in Finland. Thymus tissue was collected as surgical resects that were removed during corrective cardiac surgery. Biased V and J gene segment usage appeared to be present in both thymic and peripheral blood repertoires. The related research reported highly overlapping thymic TCR repertoires among unrelated individuals. The study used eight infant thymus samples plus four related peripheral blood samples to characterize TCR alpha and beta repertoires. Donor ages ranging from about 7 to 250 days were recorded, and 5 or 6 male and two female infants were included in the cohort. After being mechanically released from the tissue, thymocytes were kept at -70 degrees C in pellets of about 8.5-32 million cells. Genomic DNA was extracted from frozen cell pellets with a QIAsymphony instrument. The immunoSEQ multiplex PCR assay was used to amplify the TCRB and TCRAD loci from a standardized quantity of quality-controlled genomic DNA. Amplicons spanned the V(D)J region at a length sufficient to cover the CDR3 and identify V and J genes. Through the commercial immunoSEQ service, the amplicons were sequenced on an Illumina platform. Primer bias and sequencing errors were corrected as previously described, and TCRAD and TCRB definitions were based on the IMGT database. Repertoires were analysed with immunoSEQ Analyzer 3.0 and VDJTools, covering basic statistics, V/J segment usage, diversity estimates, rarefaction and pairwise overlap. Diversity was estimated with Chao1, ChaoE, Efron-Thisted, Shannon and inverse Simpson indices, and also on datasets down-sampled to the smallest sample. Repertoire overlap was assessed by strict matching of CDR3 nucleotide sequence, V gene and J gene, and clustering was done by Jaccard-based multidimensional scaling. On average, thymus samples yielded around 800,000 unique TCRB clonotypes, whereas blood samples yielded 75,000 to 95,000.

The sequence joins TRBV18 to TRBJ2-2; the D gene is perhaps TRBD2, on 6 matching bases. The receptor was derived from a boy under three years old with a congenital heart defect. Donor details come from another sample of the same person, matched by shared clones. Sequencing was done on a sample of thymocytes. CDR3 region: CASSPMGERDTGELFF. The bases are TGTGCCAGCTCACCAATGGGGGAGCGGGACACCGGGGAGCTGTTTTTT.